A selection of T cell receptor beta chains follows, all from one sample in a study of cytomegalovirus exposure and HLA in healthy donors. Sequencing used immunoSEQ multiplex PCR; TCRdb keeps in-frame clones, though not all of them. The profile covers more than 150,000 clones, with roughly 79% appearing a single time and roughly 1.6% taken by the ten largest. The sequencing sample was made of PBMCs. Every receptor here comes from a man aged 35 to 55 in good health and CMV-seronegative. Each CDR3 is given with its conserved first and last residue. A D gene is named only where the DNA matches it firmly.

d_gene: TRBD2; j_gene: TRBJ2-3; v_gene: TRBV19; CDR3aa: CASRSGTSGRWTDTQYF; CDR3nt: TGTGCCAGCAGATCCGGGACTAGCGGGAGGTGGACAGATACGCAGTATTTT
d_gene: NA; j_gene: TRBJ2-1; v_gene: TRBV5-1; CDR3aa: CASSLNPRDNDEQFF; CDR3nt: TGCGCCAGCAGCTTGAACCCCCGGGACAACGATGAGCAGTTCTTC
d_gene: TRBD2; j_gene: TRBJ2-6; v_gene: TRBV28; CDR3aa: CATKGTSGSGANGLTF; CDR3nt: TGTGCCACTAAAGGGACTAGCGGCTCTGGGGCCAACGGCCTGACTTTC
d_gene: NA; j_gene: TRBJ1-2; v_gene: TRBV18; CDR3aa: CASSPPVIEVNYGYTF; CDR3nt: TGTGCCAGCTCACCACCAGTTATTGAGGTTAACTATGGCTACACCTTC
d_gene: TRBD1; j_gene: TRBJ2-3; v_gene: TRBV5-1; CDR3aa: CASSLTQTGSVTDTQYF; CDR3nt: TGCGCCAGCAGCTTGACCCAGACAGGGAGCGTCACAGATACGCAGTATTTT
d_gene: NA; j_gene: TRBJ1-1; v_gene: TRBV6-6; CDR3aa: CASTWGPSGNTEAFF; CDR3nt: TGTGCCAGCACCTGGGGCCCTAGTGGGAACACTGAAGCTTTCTTT
d_gene: NA; j_gene: TRBJ2-3; v_gene: TRBV7-9; CDR3aa: CASSYDRRTDTQYF; CDR3nt: TGTGCCAGCAGCTATGACAGACGCACAGATACGCAGTATTTT
d_gene: TRBD1; j_gene: TRBJ2-6; v_gene: TRBV7-3; CDR3aa: CASSTETGSYISGANVLTF; CDR3nt: TGTGCCAGCAGCACCGAGACAGGGAGCTATATATCTGGGGCCAACGTCCTGACTTTC
d_gene: NA; j_gene: TRBJ2-7; v_gene: TRBV28; CDR3aa: CASSLSGVHEQYF; CDR3nt: TGTGCCAGCAGTTTATCAGGGGTCCACGAGCAGTACTTC
d_gene: NA; j_gene: TRBJ1-4; v_gene: TRBV5-1; CDR3aa: CASSLAQGRGNEKLFF; CDR3nt: TGCGCCAGCAGCTTGGCGCAGGGGCGCGGGAATGAAAAACTGTTTTTT
d_gene: NA; j_gene: TRBJ1-1; v_gene: TRBV19; CDR3aa: CASSTTRGSTEAFF; CDR3nt: TGTGCCAGTAGTACCACCCGAGGTAGCACTGAAGCTTTCTTT
d_gene: TRBD2; j_gene: TRBJ2-5; v_gene: TRBV25-1; CDR3aa: CASSWGGDRETQYF; CDR3nt: TGTGCCAGCAGTTGGGGAGGGGATAGGGAGACCCAGTACTTC
d_gene: NA; j_gene: TRBJ1-3; v_gene: TRBV13; CDR3aa: CASSLDRSSGNTIYF; CDR3nt: TGTGCCAGCAGCTTAGACAGAAGCTCTGGAAACACCATATATTTT
d_gene: NA; j_gene: TRBJ2-1; v_gene: TRBV29-1; CDR3aa: CSVDGVGDEQFF; CDR3nt: TGCAGCGTTGATGGAGTCGGGGATGAGCAGTTCTTC
d_gene: TRBD1; j_gene: TRBJ2-3; v_gene: TRBV4-1; CDR3aa: CASSQVGQGVADTQYF; CDR3nt: TGCGCCAGCAGCCAAGTAGGACAGGGGGTAGCAGATACGCAGTATTTT